The clone carrying this T cell receptor beta chain was counted only a few times. As yet, its antigen is unknown. Germline-derived CDR1 and CDR2 are SGHTA and FQGTGA. This CDR3 has 16 residues. Between the trimmed V and J ends, which lost 0 bases and 5 bases, there was a span of 13 bases. This specimen comes from a study of T cells in Graves' hyperthyroidism and ophthalmopathy. Study-wide findings and caveats: Blood also showed most of the thyroid clonotypes that were expanded above 0.001.

RNA transcripts gave rise to amplified TCR beta CDR3 regions. The TCR CDR3 was amplified in a first-round RT-PCR using the HTBI primer set. MiXCR, applied by TCRdb to the multiplex PCR reads, yields one record per CDR3 protein. The profile shows some 600,000 distinct CDR3 sequences, 46% of them singletons. The sample taken for sequencing was peripheral blood or thyroid tissue (not recorded which). The origin of this receptor is a woman aged 18-29 years with Graves' hyperthyroidism. The rearrangement joins TRBV7-3 to TRBJ2-2, with TRBD1 as a possible D gene (6 bases). CDR3 in amino acids: CASSLTYNRATGELFF. CDR3 DNA sequence: TGTGCCAGCAGCTTAACGTATAACAGGGCTACCGGGGAGCTGTTTTTT.